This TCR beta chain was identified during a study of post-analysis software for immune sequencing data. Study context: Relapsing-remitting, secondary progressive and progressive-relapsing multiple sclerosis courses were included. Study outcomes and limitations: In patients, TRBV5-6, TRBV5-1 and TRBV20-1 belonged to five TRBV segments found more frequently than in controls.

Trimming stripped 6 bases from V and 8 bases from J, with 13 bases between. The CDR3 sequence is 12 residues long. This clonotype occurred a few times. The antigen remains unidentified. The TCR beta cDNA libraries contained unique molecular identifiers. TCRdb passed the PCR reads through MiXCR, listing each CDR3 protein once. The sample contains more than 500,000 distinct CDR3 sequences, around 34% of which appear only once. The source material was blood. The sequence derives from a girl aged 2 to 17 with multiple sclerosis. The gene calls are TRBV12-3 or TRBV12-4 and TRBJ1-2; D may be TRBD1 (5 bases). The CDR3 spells CASSAGGGGYTF. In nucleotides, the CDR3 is TGTGCCAGCAGCGCCGGGGGAGGAGGCTACACCTTC.